This passage covers 16 T cell receptor beta chains from one sample sequenced in a study of blood T cell repertoires in COVID-19. The assay was immunoSEQ multiplex PCR, and TCRdb's table has in-frame clones only and misses some. The sample shows 90,000 to 110,000 clones, 65% to 90% of them seen only once. The sequencing input was peripheral blood. Every receptor here comes from a man aged 50 to 59 with acute or convalescent COVID-19.

The rearrangement joins TRBV14 to TRBJ2-1, with 8 bases fitting TRBD1. Germline trimming cut 2 bases from V and 9 bases from J; bases unmatched to any gene: 9. CDR1 is SGHDN, CDR2 FVKESK, per germline. This CDR3 region has 15 residues. CDR3 in amino acids: CASSQIGQGNSEQFF. DNA of the CDR3: TGTGCCAGCAGCCAAATTGGACAGGGTAACTCTGAGCAGTTCTTC.

This chain uses TRBV19 with TRBJ2-1; D might be TRBD1 (6 bases). CDR3 length equals 15 residues. Germline V gene lookup returns CDR1 LNHDA and CDR2 SQIVND (reference sequence). V dropped 4 bases and J dropped 5 bases, with 15 bases sitting between them. CDR3 DNA: TGTGCCAGTAGTACAAACAGGGAGTTGCACAATGAGCAGTTCTTC. This sequence encodes CASSTNRELHNEQFF.

The chain carries TRBV10-1 and TRBJ1-1; 9 bases agree with TRBD1. CDR3 length equals 15 residues. V lost 3 bases, J lost 1 base, and 3 bases stayed unmatched. CDR1 WNHNN and CDR2 SYGVQD come from the germline V gene (reference sequence). The CDR3 loop reads CASSDKTGGNTEAFF. The CDR3 DNA follows: TGCGCCAGCAGTGACAAGACAGGGGGGAACACTGAAGCTTTCTTT.

The rearrangement uses TRBV19 and TRBJ2-3, with unresolved D. The germline V and J ends were trimmed by 11 bases and 1 base, with 13 bases remaining between them. Germline V gives CDR1 LNHDA, CDR2 SQIVND (reference sequence). This CDR3 comprises 13 residues. The CDR3 is CARRRWGTDTQYF. CDR3 bases: TGTGCCCGGCGCAGGTGGGGCACAGATACGCAGTATTTT.

This clone was found once. The V call is TRBV6-6, the J call TRBJ1-2; 8 nucleotides agree with TRBD1. The CDR3 is 15 residues long. Trimming removed 5 bases from V and 6 bases from J; junction bases left unmatched: 11. Germline assignment: CDR1 MNHNY and CDR2 SVGAGI (reference sequence). This CDR3 is CASSTTQGALNGYTF. CDR3 DNA sequence: TGTGCCAGCAGTACCACTCAGGGGGCGCTGAATGGCTACACCTTC.

The gene calls are TRBV9 and TRBJ2-1; tentatively, D is TRBD1 (6 bases). This CDR3 spans 14 amino acids. The V gene's germline CDR1 is SGDLS and CDR2 YYNGEE. V was pared by 0 bases and J by 10 bases, with 14 bases between. The DNA of the CDR3 is TGTGCCAGCAGCGTAGACTCGATCGACAGGGAGCAGTTCTTC. This sequence encodes CASSVDSIDREQFF.

V is TRBV27 and J is TRBJ1-1; TRBD1 matches 12 bases. Germline CDR1 and CDR2: MNHEY and SMNVEV (reference sequence). The V gene end was trimmed by 4 bases and the J gene end by 0 bases; junction bases not matched to a gene: 3. The CDR3 is 16 residues long. The DNA for the CDR3 is TGTGCCAGCAGTTGGGGACAGGGGGCTATGAACACTGAAGCTTTCTTT. Its protein is CASSWGQGAMNTEAFF.

This clone was observed a handful of times. V is TRBV27 and J is TRBJ2-7, with 9 bases matching TRBD2. Germline CDR1 is MNHEY and CDR2 is SMNVEV (reference sequence). The CDR3 is 14 residues long. Trimming at V came to 7 bases and at J to 1 base, leaving 5 bases not matched to a gene. CDR3 amino acids: CASTAGGPSYEQYF. The CDR3 bases are TGTGCCAGCACGGCGGGGGGGCCATCCTACGAGCAGTACTTC.

This chain uses TRBV5-1 with TRBJ2-1; 10 nucleotides match TRBD2. The germline CDR1 and CDR2 sequences are SGHRS and YFSETQ. The trim removed 5 bases at V and 7 bases at J, leaving 18 bases unmatched. This CDR3 contains 18 residues. CDR3 in DNA: TGCGCCAGCAGGTCTGCTGTGGCTAGCGGGGGTTTTGGGAATGAGCAGTTCTTC. Amino acid sequence: CASRSAVASGGFGNEQFF.

This chain uses TRBV21-1 with TRBJ2-7; the D call of TRBD2 is as the table states it, not checked on the DNA. TRBV21-1 has pseudogene status. This CDR3 is 17 amino acids long. The CDR3 region has the DNA TGTGCCAGCAGCAAAGTGCTAGCGGGAGTTAGGAGAGACGAGCAGTACTTC. It is translated as CASSKVLAGVRRDEQYF.

DNA of the CDR3: TGTGCCAGCTCACTCGAACAGGGGGCCGGGGAGCTGTTTTTT. Protein sequence: CASSLEQGAGELFF. The chain uses TRBV18 and TRBJ2-2; 8 positions agree with TRBD1. Germline lookup yields CDR1 KGHSH and CDR2 LQKENI. The CDR3 is 14 residues long. After removal of 4 bases from V and 6 bases from J, the junction contained 4 bases not matched to a gene.

This clone was observed a single time. J is TRBJ2-1 and V is TRBV6-1, with D maybe TRBD2 (5 bases). The CDR3 covers 15 residues. Germline CDR1 reads MNHNS; CDR2 reads SASEGT. Trimming took off 3 bases at V and 8 bases at J, with 17 bases between the two ends. For the CDR3, the DNA is TGTGCCAGCAGTGATTTTACGGCTAGCTTCTATGAGCAGTTCTTC. Protein: CASSDFTASFYEQFF.

This clone was recorded only once. The chain joins TRBV15 to TRBJ1-5; D call uncertain. The germline V gene has CDR1 LNHNV and CDR2 YYDKDF (reference sequence). The CDR3 sequence is 16 residues long. V lost 1 base and J lost 2, with 12 bases in between. The CDR3 protein is CATSRGRHRGNQPQHF. In nucleotides, the CDR3 is TGTGCCACCAGCAGAGGGCGTCACCGGGGCAATCAGCCCCAGCATTTT.

The J gene is TRBJ2-1, the V gene TRBV7-9; 8 positions agree with TRBD2. This CDR3 is 19 amino acids long. Germline V gene lookup returns CDR1 SEHNR and CDR2 FQNEAQ (reference sequence). V lost 3 bases and J lost 0; bases outside the gene matches: 13. CDR3: CASSFWTSTGTSSYNEQFF. In DNA form, the CDR3 reads TGTGCCAGCAGCTTTTGGACATCCACCGGGACTAGCTCCTACAATGAGCAGTTCTTC.

This chain joins TRBV4-1 and TRBJ2-7, with D tentatively TRBD2 (6 bases). V shed 1 base and J shed 0 bases, with 16 bases lying between them. Germline loops: CDR1 MGHRA, CDR2 YSYEKL. CDR3 length equals 17 residues. The DNA of the CDR3 is TGCGCCAGCAGCCAAGCTACCCTAGCGATGACCTCCTACGAGCAGTACTTC. This gives the protein CASSQATLAMTSYEQYF.

V is TRBV7-3 and J is TRBJ2-1, with 14 bases lining up with TRBD2. The CDR3 loop spans 21 amino acids. Germline V CDR1 and CDR2: SGHTA, FQGTGA. J gave up 0 bases and V 3 bases, and 13 bases lay outside the gene matches. Here the CDR3 DNA reads TGTGCCAGCAGCTTGAGCGTCGGGACTAGCGGGGGACCGAGCTCCTACAATGAGCAGTTCTTC. This codes for CASSLSVGTSGGPSSYNEQFF.